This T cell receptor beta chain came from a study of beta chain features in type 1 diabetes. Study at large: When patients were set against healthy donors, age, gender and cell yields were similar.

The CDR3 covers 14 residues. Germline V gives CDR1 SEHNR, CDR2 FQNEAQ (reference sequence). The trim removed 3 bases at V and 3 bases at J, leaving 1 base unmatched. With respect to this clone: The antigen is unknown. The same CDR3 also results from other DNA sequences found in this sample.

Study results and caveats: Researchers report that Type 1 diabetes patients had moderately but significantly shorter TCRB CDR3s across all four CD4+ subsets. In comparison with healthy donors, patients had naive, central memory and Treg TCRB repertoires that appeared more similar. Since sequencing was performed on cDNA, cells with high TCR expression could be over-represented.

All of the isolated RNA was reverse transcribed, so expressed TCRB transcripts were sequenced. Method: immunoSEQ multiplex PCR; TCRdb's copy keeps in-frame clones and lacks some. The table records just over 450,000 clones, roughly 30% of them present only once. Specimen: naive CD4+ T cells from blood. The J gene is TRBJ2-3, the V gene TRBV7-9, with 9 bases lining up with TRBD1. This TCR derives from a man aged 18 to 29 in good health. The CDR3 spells CASSFDRGTDTQYF. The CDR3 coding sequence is TGTGCCAGCAGCTTTGACAGGGGGACAGATACGCAGTATTTT.